This passage covers 19 T cell receptor beta chains from one sample sequenced in a study of molecular identifiers for immune sequencing clone quantification. MiXCR, run by TCRdb on the PCR reads, gives a single entry per CDR3 protein. The sample includes approximately 680,000 distinct CDR3 sequences, less than 30% of them seen just once. The sample was naive CD8+ T cells from blood, with Jurkat cell RNA spiked in. Described subset: FACS-sorted CD8+CD4-CCR7+CD45RA+ naive T cells. These TCRs come from a human donor in good health. Some libraries in this study had Jurkat cell RNA spiked in.

This rearrangement joins TRBV29-1 to TRBJ1-2; D is perhaps TRBD1 (5 bases). Germline V CDR1 and CDR2: SQVTM, ANQGSEA. V shed 0 bases and J shed 8 bases, with 19 bases lying between them. The CDR3 sequence is 15 residues long. CDR3 nucleotides: TGCAGCGTTGAAGACGGGGGGAGGTGGGGGTTCGGCTACACCTTC. Translated, it gives CSVEDGGRWGFGYTF.

With respect to this clonotype: Possible read error: a much larger clone is one base away. Since no conserved phenylalanine or tryptophan closes the CDR3, a read error is the likely cause. The rearrangement links TRBV30 to TRBJ2-7; D may be TRBD2 (5 bases). This CDR3 comprises 13 residues. Germline CDR1 reads GTSNPN; CDR2 reads SVGIG (reference sequence). V was pared by 5 bases and J by 0 bases, with 11 bases between. CDR3 coding DNA: TGTGCCTGGGGACCTACTAGCTCCTACGAGCAGTACCTC. Translated: CAWGPTSSYEQYL.

This clonotype was counted only a few times. This chain uses TRBV27 with TRBJ2-1; perhaps TRBD1 as D (6 bases). Per the germline V gene, CDR1 is MNHEY and CDR2 is SMNVEV (reference sequence). The CDR3 is 17 residues long. V lost 0 bases and J 0 bases, leaving 12 bases between the germline ends. The CDR3 sequence is CASSLSLQGSSYNEQFF. The CDR3 region has the DNA TGTGCCAGCAGTTTATCGTTGCAGGGGAGCTCCTACAATGAGCAGTTCTTC.

Remarks on this clonotype: The junction differs from germline at one of its ends, possibly a read error. This sequence joins TRBV7-9 and TRBJ2-3; D uncertain. The CDR3 loop spans 14 amino acids. Germline CDR1 and CDR2: SEHNR and FQNEAQ (reference sequence). The CDR3, as DNA: TGTGCCAGCAGTCCTCCCCGAGGTACAGATGCGCAGTATTTT. Residues: CASSPPRGTDAQYF.

This clonotype was detected many times. V is TRBV7-6 and J is TRBJ1-5; D is undetermined. Trimming removed 4 bases from V and 5 bases from J, with 9 bases in between. CDR1 is SGHVS and CDR2 is FNYEAQ in the germline V gene. The CDR3 is made up of 13 amino acids. The CDR3 sequence: CASSSGYHQPQHF. CDR3 bases: TGTGCCAGCAGCTCAGGATATCATCAGCCCCAGCATTTT.

About this clonotype: One base away lies a much larger clone, so this may be a sequencing read error. The rearrangement joins TRBV5-5 to TRBJ2-5; D is unresolved. Per germline, CDR1 SGHKS and CDR2 YYEKEE (reference sequence). The CDR3 consists of 14 residues. The ends were cut back, 0 bases at V and 5 bases at J, with 11 bases in the middle. CDR3 nucleotides: TGTGCCAGCAGCTTGGATTTGGGGTGGGAGACCCAGTACTTC. Encoded protein: CASSLDLGWETQYF.

This clonotype was seen a handful of times. The CDR3 DNA follows: TGTGCCAGCAGCCAACCTCCGGGACAGGGGGTGGCAGATACGCAGTATTTT. It specifies CASSQPPGQGVADTQYF. The V and J genes are TRBV3-1 and TRBJ2-3, with 11 bases fitting TRBD1. Germline V CDR1 and CDR2: LGHDT, YNNKEL (reference sequence). The length of the CDR3 is 17 residues. The V gene end was trimmed by 2 bases and the J gene end by 4 bases; junction bases not matched to a gene: 8.

Notes on this clonotype: Just one base apart from a much larger clone, this may be a read error. CDR3 DNA: TGTGCCAGAAGCTTAGCGGGACAGCCTTACGAGCAGTACTTC. Translated, it gives CARSLAGQPYEQYF. The J gene is TRBJ2-7, the V gene TRBV7-6; tentative D call: TRBD2 (8 bases). Looked up from germline, CDR1 is SGHVS and CDR2 is FNYEAQ. The CDR3 sequence is 14 residues long.

With respect to this clonotype: A junction end diverges from the germline sequence, so it may reflect a read error. The chain combines TRBV5-1 with TRBJ2-5; unclear D gene. Per germline, CDR1 SGHRS and CDR2 YFSETQ. The CDR3 runs to 13 residues. CDR3 sequence (DNA): TGCGCCAGCAGCTTGTTTTTTGGCTACGAGCAGTGCTTC. It translates to CASSLFFGYEQCF.

To note about this clonotype: The junction shows a germline mismatch at one end, possibly a read error. This rearrangement joins TRBV12-5 to TRBJ1-1; D call uncertain. CDR3 length equals 15 residues. Per germline, CDR1 LGHNT and CDR2 FRNRAP. This CDR3 is CASGLEVLWGTEALF. The CDR3 DNA sequence: TGTGCTAGTGGTTTGGAAGTACTCTGGGGAACTGAAGCTCTCTTT.

This clonotype occurred a few times. The chain has TRBV7-9 and TRBJ2-7; 11 nucleotides align to TRBD2. Germline V CDR1 and CDR2: SEHNR, FQNEAQ (reference sequence). The CDR3 contains 18 residues. Losses at the gene ends were 2 bases for V and 0 bases for J; bases not matched to a gene: 9. The CDR3 protein is CASSLPLAGGTRSYEQYF. The DNA for the CDR3 is TGTGCCAGCAGCTTACCCCTAGCGGGGGGCACCCGCTCCTACGAGCAGTACTTC.

Remarks on this clonotype: Relative to the germline gene, one junction end is altered; a read error may explain this. V and J are TRBV9 and TRBJ2-3, with D tentatively TRBD1 (5 bases). This CDR3 is built from 14 residues. Germline CDR1 reads SGDLS; CDR2 reads YYNGEE. CDR3 nucleotide sequence: TGTGCCAGCAGCGTAGTCGGGTCGACAGTTACGCAGTATTTT. Translation: CASSVVGSTVTQYF.

The chain couples TRBV7-9 to TRBJ2-5; D unclear. The V and J ends lost 2 bases and 2 bases respectively, with 6 bases between them. The CDR3 covers 13 residues. Germline V gene sequence: CDR1 SEHNR, CDR2 FQNEAQ (reference sequence). CDR3 sequence: CASSLIRQETQYF. CDR3 coding DNA: TGTGCCAGCAGCTTAATCAGACAAGAGACCCAGTACTTC.

This clonotype was seen many times. The J gene is TRBJ2-7, the V gene TRBV3-1, with 7 nucleotides matching TRBD1. The J segment lost 0 bases and the V segment lost 4 bases, leaving 6 bases of the junction unmatched. There are 15 residues in the CDR3. Germline CDR1 LGHDT, CDR2 YNNKEL (reference sequence). The CDR3 protein is CASSRGTVSSYEQYF. As DNA, the CDR3 is TGTGCCAGCAGCCGAGGGACAGTGAGCTCCTACGAGCAGTACTTC.

The V and J genes are TRBV3-1 and TRBJ2-1, with 7 bases aligning to TRBD1. CDR3 size: 15 residues. With 4 bases clipped from V and 3 bases from J, the junction kept 6 bases outside the gene matches. Germline V gives CDR1 LGHDT, CDR2 YNNKEL (reference sequence). The CDR3: CASSPRDRNYNEQFF. The CDR3 region has the DNA TGTGCCAGCAGCCCACGGGACAGAAACTACAATGAGCAGTTCTTC.

This clonotype was recorded a few times. The V call is TRBV20-1, the J call TRBJ2-3; no clear D gene. V lost 7 bases and J 3 bases, leaving 17 bases between the germline ends. There are 14 residues in the CDR3. Germline CDR1 and CDR2: DFQATT and SNEGSKA (reference sequence). As DNA, the CDR3 is TGCAGTGTCCCCCCGGTGGGTTGGACAGATACGCAGTATTTT. Protein: CSVPPVGWTDTQYF.

The chain combines TRBV5-4 with TRBJ2-3; D possibly matches TRBD1 or TRBD2 (7 bases each). There are 15 residues in the CDR3. Trimming took 5 bases from V and 4 from J, leaving 17 bases between them. The germline V gene has CDR1 SGHNT and CDR2 YYREEE (reference sequence). DNA of the CDR3: TGTGCCAGCAGTTGGGGGGGAGGGGGCGCAGATACGCAGTATTTT. This codes for CASSWGGGGADTQYF.

Regarding this clonotype: It may be a read error: a sequence one base away is much more abundant. The chain has TRBV6-2 or TRBV6-3 and TRBJ1-5; no firm D call. The CDR3 is 14 amino acids. Germline CDR1 and CDR2: MNHEY and SVGEGT. The CDR3 nucleotides are TGTGCCAGCAGTTACGGGATAACTTATCAGGCCCAGCATTTT. Translation: CASSYGITYQAQHF.

This rearrangement joins TRBV18 to TRBJ2-1; D remains unclear. The V gene lost 6 bases and the J gene lost 9 bases, with 18 bases spanning the gap. This CDR3 has 14 amino acids. Germline assignment: CDR1 KGHSH and CDR2 LQKENI. The CDR3 DNA reads TGTGCCAGCTCCGATGGGCCCTGGACGGTTGAGCAGTTCTTC. This translates into CASSDGPWTVEQFF.